This is a list of T cell receptor beta chains from one sample in a study of blood T cell repertoires in COVID-19. The assay was immunoSEQ multiplex PCR, and TCRdb's table has in-frame clones only and misses some. The table lists about 130,000 clones, about four fifths of them singletons. The sequenced material came from peripheral blood. The receptors stem from a human donor in a cohort sampled during active COVID-19. Each CDR3 is given with its conserved first and last residue. The D gene is left open where the match is weak. Expanded clones get a size class; other rows say once, few or many, or leave the size out.

abundance	v_gene	d_gene	j_gene	len	CDR3nt	CDR3aa
NA	TRBV21-1	NA	TRBJ1-5	14	TGTGCCAGCAGCAAAGTGGAAATGGGCCAGCCCCAGCATTTT	CASSKVEMGQPQHF
NA	TRBV7-9	NA	TRBJ1-1	12	TGTGCCGCACGCGGGGGGAACACTGAAGCTTTCTTT	CAARGGNTEAFF
NA	TRBV19	TRBD1	TRBJ2-2	16	TGTGCCAGTAGTAGGACAGGATTCACTAACACCGGGGAGCTGTTTTTT	CASSRTGFTNTGELFF
once	TRBV3-1/TRBV3-2	NA	TRBJ2-3	14	TGTGCCAGCAGCCAAGCAGGTTCAGCAGGTACGCAGTATTTT	CASSQAGSAGTQYF
NA	TRBV4-1	NA	TRBJ1-4	16	TGCGCCAGCAGCCCCGACGAGGGGGCAACTAATGAAAAACTGTTTTTT	CASSPDEGATNEKLFF
NA	TRBV6-5	NA	TRBJ2-3	15	TGTGCCAGCGGACGGGGGGCTGTAAGCACAGATACGCAGTATTTT	CASGRGAVSTDTQYF
once	TRBV7-8	TRBD1	TRBJ2-7	15	TGTGCCAGCAGCCGAACAGGGGGCAACATAGGCGAGCAGTACTTC	CASSRTGGNIGEQYF
NA	TRBV29-1	NA	TRBJ1-4	13	TGCAGCGTTGGGGACACAACTAATGAAAAACTGTTTTTT	CSVGDTTNEKLFF
NA	TRBV19	TRBD1	TRBJ1-1	13	TGTGCCAGTAGTTCACAGGGGGACACTGAAGCTTTCTTT	CASSSQGDTEAFF
NA	TRBV7-9	TRBD1	TRBJ1-4	15	TGTGCCAGCAGCGTCACAGGGGGCGCAGGGGAAAAACTGTTTTTT	CASSVTGGAGEKLFF
NA	TRBV14	NA	TRBJ2-7	11	TGTGCCAGCAGCCAAACTTACGAGCAGTACTTC	CASSQTYEQYF
NA	TRBV6-5	NA	TRBJ2-7	13	TGTGCCAGCATAGTGACAGGGCGGGGTGAGCAGTACTTC	CASIVTGRGEQYF
NA	TRBV5-1	NA	TRBJ1-2	18	TGCGCCAGCAGTCCTCCCCACTCTTTGACGGCGGGGGGAGGTGGCTACACCTTC	CASSPPHSLTAGGGGYTF
NA	TRBV30	NA	TRBJ2-7	13	TGTGCCTGGACGGCCCAGGGATCCTACGAGCAGTACTTC	CAWTAQGSYEQYF
once	TRBV6-4	NA	TRBJ2-6	18	TGTGCCAGCAGTGACTCGCCACCCCAGGGTTCTGGGGCCAACGTCCTGACTTTC	CASSDSPPQGSGANVLTF
NA	TRBV19	TRBD1	TRBJ2-2	15	TGTGCCAGTAGGATCGGACAGGGGGTCGCCGGGGAGCTGTTTTTT	CASRIGQGVAGELFF
NA	TRBV7-8	TRBD2	TRBJ2-3	17	TGTGCCAGCAGCTTAGTACGGCGGGGGGGCCTCACAGATACGCAGTATTTT	CASSLVRRGGLTDTQYF
many	TRBV5-5	NA	TRBJ2-7	13	TGTGCCAGCAGGCGCACAGGGTCGGAGGAGCAGTACTTC	CASRRTGSEEQYF
NA	TRBV14	NA	TRBJ2-3	14	TGTGCCAGCAGCCAGTATCTAGGGGTAGATACGCAGTATTTT	CASSQYLGVDTQYF
NA	TRBV30	TRBD1	TRBJ1-1	13	TGTGCCTGGATCGGACAGGCAGGCACTGAAGCTTTCTTT	CAWIGQAGTEAFF
once	TRBV2	NA	TRBJ2-2	15	TGTGCCAGCTCTCCGGTGGGCCGGAACACCGGGGAGCTGTTTTTT	CASSPVGRNTGELFF
NA	TRBV5-5	TRBD2	TRBJ2-2	16	TGTGCCAGCAGCTCTACTAGCGGGGGGGCCACCGGGGAGCTGTTTTTT	CASSSTSGGATGELFF
NA	TRBV5-1	TRBD2	TRBJ2-1	15	TGCGCCAGCAGCCTGAACACCGCGGGGGGGCTTGAGCAGTTCTTC	CASSLNTAGGLEQFF
NA	TRBV7-9	TRBD1	TRBJ2-7	15	TGTGCCAGCAGCCGGGGACAGAGAGGGTCCTACGAGCAGTACTTC	CASSRGQRGSYEQYF
NA	TRBV5-6	NA	TRBJ1-2	15	TGTGCCAGCAGCTTGGATGCAGGCGTGGACTATGGCTACACCTTC	CASSLDAGVDYGYTF
NA	TRBV19	NA	TRBJ1-1	15	TGTGCCAGTAGTCCCGGCGGGAGGGCTGGGACTGAAGCTTTCTTT	CASSPGGRAGTEAFF
NA	TRBV27	NA	TRBJ2-1	11	TGTGCCAGCAGTTCTTTTATTGAGCAGTTCTTC	CASSSFIEQFF
NA	TRBV27	TRBD2	TRBJ2-7	14	TGTGCCAGCAGTTTAGCGGCGGGGGCCTACGAGCAGTACTTC	CASSLAAGAYEQYF
NA	TRBV3-1/TRBV3-2	NA	TRBJ2-7	17	TGTGCCAGCAGCCAACCATTAGGAGGGGGCAGGGCCCACGAGCAGTACTTC	CASSQPLGGGRAHEQYF
once	TRBV12-3/TRBV12-4	TRBD1	TRBJ1-2	13	TGTGCCAGCAGTAACAGGGGGGCCGATGGCTACACCTTC	CASSNRGADGYTF
NA	TRBV19	NA	TRBJ2-7	13	TGTGCCAGTAGTTTCGGTTTTACCTACGAGCAGTACTTC	CASSFGFTYEQYF
once	TRBV19	NA	TRBJ1-2	12	TGTGCCAGTAGTCCAGATCGTGCTGGCTACACCTTC	CASSPDRAGYTF
NA	TRBV3-1/TRBV3-2	TRBD1	TRBJ1-2	14	TGTGCCAGCAGAGGCACAGGGGAAAATAAGGGCTACACCTTC	CASRGTGENKGYTF
NA	TRBV12-3/TRBV12-4	NA	TRBJ1-1	13	TGTGCCAGCAGTTTCCCAATGAACACTGAAGCTTTCTTT	CASSFPMNTEAFF
NA	TRBV25-1	NA	TRBJ2-5	15	TGTGCCAGCAGTTCCAGGGGAAGCTACCAAGAGTCCCAGTACTTC	CASSSRGSYQESQYF
few	TRBV3-1/TRBV3-2	NA	TRBJ2-2	14	TGTGCCAGCAGCCAAGACAGGGTCACCGGGGAGCTGTTTTTT	CASSQDRVTGELFF
NA	TRBV10-2	TRBD1	TRBJ1-5	14	TGCGCCAGCAGTGAGGGCAGGGGGAGTCAGCCCCAGCATTTT	CASSEGRGSQPQHF
NA	TRBV6-4	NA	TRBJ1-1	15	TGTGCCAGCAGTGACTCGCCGGGGGGGTACACTGAAGCTTTCTTT	CASSDSPGGYTEAFF
NA	TRBV30	NA	TRBJ1-5	14	TGTGCCTGGAGCGTCGACACAAAAAATCAGCCCCAGCATTTT	CAWSVDTKNQPQHF
NA	TRBV7-9	NA	TRBJ2-3	15	TGTGCCAGCAGCTTAGGTGAGGAGCAGACAGATACGCAGTATTTT	CASSLGEEQTDTQYF
NA	TRBV11-2	NA	TRBJ2-7	15	TGTGCCAGCAGCTTACACCGGACTACTACCTACGAGCAGTACTTC	CASSLHRTTTYEQYF
once	TRBV7-6	TRBD1	TRBJ1-1	17	TGTGCCAGCAGCTCGGGGACAGGGGCTCTCATGAACACTGAAGCTTTCTTT	CASSSGTGALMNTEAFF
NA	TRBV5-8	NA	TRBJ2-3	14	TGTGCCAGCAGCTTGGCAGGGCCCACAGATACGCAGTATTTT	CASSLAGPTDTQYF
NA	TRBV5-4	TRBD1	TRBJ2-2	16	TGTGCCAGCACCATCAGGGGGACAATTAACACCGGGGAGCTGTTTTTT	CASTIRGTINTGELFF
NA	TRBV7-8	TRBD1	TRBJ1-2	21	TGTGCCAGCAGCTTAAGGGGGCAGGGGGGCGCGATCAAGGTTGATAACTATGGCTACACCTTC	CASSLRGQGGAIKVDNYGYTF
NA	TRBV7-2	NA	TRBJ2-1	17	TGTGCCAGCAGCTTACGGCAGGCGAGAAGCTCCTACAATGAGCAGTTCTTC	CASSLRQARSSYNEQFF
NA	TRBV29-1	NA	TRBJ1-1	13	TGCAGCGTTGAGCAACAGATGAACACTGAAGCTTTCTTT	CSVEQQMNTEAFF
NA	TRBV5-1	TRBD1	TRBJ1-6	15	TGCGCCAGCAGCTGGGGACAGGGGTTGAATTCACCCCTCCACTTT	CASSWGQGLNSPLHF
NA	TRBV11-2	TRBD2	TRBJ2-5	15	TGTGCCAGCAGCACCGGTCGGGGGGGCGAGGAGACCCAGTACTTC	CASSTGRGGEETQYF
NA	TRBV30	NA	TRBJ1-1	13	TGTGCCTGGAGTGTGCGTGCGGGGGGTGAAGCTTTCTTT	CAWSVRAGGEAFF
NA	TRBV2	TRBD1	TRBJ1-1	15	TGTGCCAGCAGTGATTTCCCGGGACAGGGGGCTGAAGCTTTCTTT	CASSDFPGQGAEAFF
few	TRBV7-9	TRBD1	TRBJ1-6	16	TGTGCCAGCAGCTCAGGACAGGGGAACTATAATTCACCCCTCCACTTT	CASSSGQGNYNSPLHF